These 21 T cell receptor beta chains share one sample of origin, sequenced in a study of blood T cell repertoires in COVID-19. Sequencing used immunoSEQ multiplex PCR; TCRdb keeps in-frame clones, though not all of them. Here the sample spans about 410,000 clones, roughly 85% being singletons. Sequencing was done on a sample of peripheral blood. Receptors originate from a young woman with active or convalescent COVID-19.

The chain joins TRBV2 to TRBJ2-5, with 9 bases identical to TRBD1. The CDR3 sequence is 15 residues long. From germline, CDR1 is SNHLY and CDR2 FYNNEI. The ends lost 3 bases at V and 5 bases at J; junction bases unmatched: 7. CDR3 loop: CASSDLQGARETQYF. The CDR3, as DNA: TGTGCCAGCAGTGACCTACAGGGGGCGCGGGAGACCCAGTACTTC.

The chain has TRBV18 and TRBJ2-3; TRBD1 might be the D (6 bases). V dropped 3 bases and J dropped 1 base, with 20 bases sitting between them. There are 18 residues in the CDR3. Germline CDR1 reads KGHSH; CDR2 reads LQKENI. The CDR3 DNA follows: TGTGCCAGCTCACCTTTTCGGGACACAGCATTGGGCACAGATACGCAGTATTTT. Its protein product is CASSPFRDTALGTDTQYF.

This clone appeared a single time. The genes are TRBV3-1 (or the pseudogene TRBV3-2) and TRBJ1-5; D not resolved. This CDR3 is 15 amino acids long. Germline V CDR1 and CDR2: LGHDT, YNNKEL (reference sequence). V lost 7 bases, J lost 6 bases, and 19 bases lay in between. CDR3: CASTPGPPQGQPQHF. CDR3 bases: TGTGCCAGCACCCCTGGGCCACCACAAGGTCAGCCCCAGCATTTT.

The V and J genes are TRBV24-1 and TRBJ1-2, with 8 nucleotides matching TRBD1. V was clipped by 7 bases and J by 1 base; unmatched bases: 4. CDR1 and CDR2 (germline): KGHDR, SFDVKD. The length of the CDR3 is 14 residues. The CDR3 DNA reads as TGTGCCACCAGGAGGACAGGGCTTAACTATGGCTACACCTTC. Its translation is CATRRTGLNYGYTF.

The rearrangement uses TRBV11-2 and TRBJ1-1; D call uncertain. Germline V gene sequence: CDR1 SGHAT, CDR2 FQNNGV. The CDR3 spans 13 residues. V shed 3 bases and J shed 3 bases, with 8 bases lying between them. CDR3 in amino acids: CASSFADYTEAFF. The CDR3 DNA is TGTGCCAGCAGCTTTGCGGATTACACTGAAGCTTTCTTT.

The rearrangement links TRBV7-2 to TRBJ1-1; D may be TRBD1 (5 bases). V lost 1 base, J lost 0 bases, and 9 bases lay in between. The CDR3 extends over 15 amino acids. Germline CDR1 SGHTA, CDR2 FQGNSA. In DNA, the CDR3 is TGTGCCAGCAGCTTAGGATGGGGCATGAACACTGAAGCTTTCTTT. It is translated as CASSLGWGMNTEAFF.

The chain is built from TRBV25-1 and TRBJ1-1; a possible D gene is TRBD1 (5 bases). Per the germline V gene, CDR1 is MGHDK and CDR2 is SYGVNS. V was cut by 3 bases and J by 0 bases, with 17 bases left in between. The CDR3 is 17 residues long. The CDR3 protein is CASSDFWGGEMNTEAFF. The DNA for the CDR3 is TGTGCCAGCAGTGATTTTTGGGGGGGGGAAATGAACACTGAAGCTTTCTTT. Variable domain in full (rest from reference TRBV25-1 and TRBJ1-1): EADIYQTPRYLVIGTGKKITLECSQTMGHDKMYWYQQDPGMELHLIHYSYGVNSTEKGDLSSESTVSRIRTEHFPLTLESARPSHTSQYLCASSDFWGGEMNTEAFFGQGTRLTVV.

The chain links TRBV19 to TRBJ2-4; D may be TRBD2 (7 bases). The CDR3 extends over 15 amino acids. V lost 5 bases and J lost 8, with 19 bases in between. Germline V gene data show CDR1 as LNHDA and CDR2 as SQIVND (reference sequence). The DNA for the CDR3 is TGTGCCAGTAGTTCCAACCTGAGGGGGGGGGACATTCAGTACTTC. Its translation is CASSSNLRGGDIQYF.

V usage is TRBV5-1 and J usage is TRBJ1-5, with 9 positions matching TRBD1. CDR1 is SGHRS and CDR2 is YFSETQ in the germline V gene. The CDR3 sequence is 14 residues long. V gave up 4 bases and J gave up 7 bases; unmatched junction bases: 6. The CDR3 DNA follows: TGCGCCAGCAGCGAGACAGGGGGTCACCAGCCCCAGCATTTT. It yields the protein CASSETGGHQPQHF.

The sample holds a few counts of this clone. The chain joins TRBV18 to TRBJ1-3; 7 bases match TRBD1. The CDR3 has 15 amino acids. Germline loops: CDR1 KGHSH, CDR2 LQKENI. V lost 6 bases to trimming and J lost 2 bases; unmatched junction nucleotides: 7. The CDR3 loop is CASSQQGTPGNTIYF. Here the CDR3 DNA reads TGTGCCAGCTCGCAACAGGGGACCCCTGGAAACACCATATATTTT.

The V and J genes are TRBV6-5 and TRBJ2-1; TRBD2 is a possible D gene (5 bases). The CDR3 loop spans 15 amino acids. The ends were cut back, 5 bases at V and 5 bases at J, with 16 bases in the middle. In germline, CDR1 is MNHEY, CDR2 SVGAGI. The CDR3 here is CASSRVGVNDNEQFF. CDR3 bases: TGTGCCAGCAGTCGGGTCGGGGTCAACGACAATGAGCAGTTCTTC.

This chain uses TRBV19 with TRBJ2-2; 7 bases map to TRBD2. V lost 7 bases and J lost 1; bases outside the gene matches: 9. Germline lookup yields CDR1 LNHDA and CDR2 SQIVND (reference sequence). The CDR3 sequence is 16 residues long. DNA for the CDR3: TGTGCCAGTAAGGCGGTGGCGGGGGTGAACACCGGGGAGCTGTTTTTT. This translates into CASKAVAGVNTGELFF. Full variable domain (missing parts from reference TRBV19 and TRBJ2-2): DGGITQSPKYLFRKEGQNVTLSCEQNLNHDAMYWYRQDPGQGLRLIYYSQIVNDFQKGDIAEGYSVSREKKESFPLTVTSAQKNPTAFYLCASKAVAGVNTGELFFGEGSRLTVL.

The CDR3 protein is CASSLIDQGASNAEAFF. The CDR3 DNA is TGTGCCAGCAGCTTAATCGATCAGGGGGCATCAAACGCTGAAGCTTTCTTT. This chain links TRBV7-8 with TRBJ1-1; 8 bases line up with TRBD1. The germline CDR1 and CDR2 sequences are SGHVS and FQNEAQ. CDR3 length equals 17 residues. V was clipped by 2 bases and J by 6 bases; unmatched bases: 14.

CDR3 sequence reads: CASSILKITEPQHF. As DNA, the CDR3 is TGTGCCAGTAGTATCTTAAAGATAACGGAGCCCCAGCATTTT. V and J are TRBV19 and TRBJ1-5; D not certain. This CDR3 has 14 amino acids. Germline V lookup: CDR1 LNHDA, CDR2 SQIVND (reference sequence). V was clipped by 3 bases and J by 8 bases, with 14 bases between them. Based on the CDR3 plus reference TRBV19 and TRBJ1-5, the full variable domain is DGGITQSPKYLFRKEGQNVTLSCEQNLNHDAMYWYRQDPGQGLRLIYYSQIVNDFQKGDIAEGYSVSREKKESFPLTVTSAQKNPTAFYLCASSILKITEPQHFGDGTRLSIL.

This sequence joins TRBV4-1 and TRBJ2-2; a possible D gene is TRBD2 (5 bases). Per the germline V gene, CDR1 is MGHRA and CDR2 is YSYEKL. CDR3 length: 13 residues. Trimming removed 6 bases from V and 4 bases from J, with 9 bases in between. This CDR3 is CASRLVSTGELFF. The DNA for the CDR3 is TGCGCCAGCAGACTAGTGAGCACCGGGGAGCTGTTTTTT.

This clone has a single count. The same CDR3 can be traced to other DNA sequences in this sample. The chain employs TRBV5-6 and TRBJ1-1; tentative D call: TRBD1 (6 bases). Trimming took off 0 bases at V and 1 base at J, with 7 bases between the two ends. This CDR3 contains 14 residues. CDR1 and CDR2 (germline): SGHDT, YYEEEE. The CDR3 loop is CASSLGQANTEAFF. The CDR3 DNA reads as TGTGCCAGCAGCTTGGGACAGGCGAACACTGAAGCTTTCTTT. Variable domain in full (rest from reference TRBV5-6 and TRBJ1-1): DAGVTQSPTHLIKTRGQQVTLRCSPKSGHDTVSWYQQALGQGPQFIFQYYEEEERQRGNFPDRFSGHQFPNYSSELNVNALLLGDSALYLCASSLGQANTEAFFGQGTRLTVV.

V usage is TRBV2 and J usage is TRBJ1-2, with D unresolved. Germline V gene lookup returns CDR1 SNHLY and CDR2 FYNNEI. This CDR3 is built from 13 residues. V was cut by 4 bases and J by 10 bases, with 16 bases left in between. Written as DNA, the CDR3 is TGTGCCAGCAGTGCCGGTCCGGGGTCGGACTACACCTTC. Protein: CASSAGPGSDYTF. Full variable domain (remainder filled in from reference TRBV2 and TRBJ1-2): EPEVTQTPSHQVTQMGQEVILRCVPISNHLYFYWYRQILGQKVEFLVSFYNNEISEKSEIFDDQFSVERPDGSNFTLKIRSTKLEDSAMYFCASSAGPGSDYTFGSGTRLTVV.

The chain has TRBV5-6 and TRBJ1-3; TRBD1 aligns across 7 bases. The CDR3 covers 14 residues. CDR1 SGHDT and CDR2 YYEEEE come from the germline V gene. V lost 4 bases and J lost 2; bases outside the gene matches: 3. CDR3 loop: CASSPTGTGNTIYF. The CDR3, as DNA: TGTGCCAGCAGCCCGACAGGGACTGGAAACACCATATATTTT.

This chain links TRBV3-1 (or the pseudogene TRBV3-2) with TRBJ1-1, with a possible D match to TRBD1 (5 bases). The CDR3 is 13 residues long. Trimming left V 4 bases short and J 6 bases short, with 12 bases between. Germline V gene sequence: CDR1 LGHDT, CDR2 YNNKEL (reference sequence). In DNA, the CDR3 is TGTGCCAGCAGCCGTCCAGGGTCCCCTGAAGCTTTCTTT. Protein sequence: CASSRPGSPEAFF.

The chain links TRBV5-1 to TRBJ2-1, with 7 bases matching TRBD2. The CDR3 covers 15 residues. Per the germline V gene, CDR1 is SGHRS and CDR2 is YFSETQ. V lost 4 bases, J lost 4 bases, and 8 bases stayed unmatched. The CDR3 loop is CASSHLADQYNEQFF. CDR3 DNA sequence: TGCGCCAGCAGCCATCTAGCGGACCAATACAATGAGCAGTTCTTC.

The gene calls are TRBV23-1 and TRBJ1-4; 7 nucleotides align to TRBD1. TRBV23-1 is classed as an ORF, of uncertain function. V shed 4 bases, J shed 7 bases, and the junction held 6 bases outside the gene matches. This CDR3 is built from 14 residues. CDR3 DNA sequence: TGCGCCAGCAGTCCGGAGGGGGCAGGTGAAAAACTGTTTTTT. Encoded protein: CASSPEGAGEKLFF.